The 17 T cell receptor beta chains listed next were all sequenced from one sample in a study of immune characterization of retroperitoneal liposarcoma. A single record per CDR3 protein comes from TCRdb applying MiXCR to the PCR reads. The sample lists some 10,000 distinct CDR3 sequences; approximately 27% were seen once. The source material was tumor tissue. The receptors derive from a male donor with retroperitoneal liposarcoma.

This sequence joins TRBV6-1 and TRBJ2-1; 8 nucleotides match TRBD1. The length of the CDR3 is 17 residues. The junction had 18 bases not matched to a gene; V was cut back by 1 base and J by 13 bases. In germline, CDR1 is MNHNS, CDR2 SASEGT. CDR3 protein: CASSEDRQGFFTETQFF. DNA for the CDR3: TGTGCCAGCAGTGAAGATCGACAGGGGTTTTTTACGGAGACCCAGTTCTTC.

The chain has TRBV6-1 and TRBJ2-3; D assignment may be TRBD1 or TRBD2 (5 bases each). Trimming left V 1 base short and J 1 base short, with 15 bases between. The germline V gene has CDR1 MNHNS and CDR2 SASEGT. The CDR3 totals 17 residues. The CDR3 region has the DNA TGTGCCAGCAGTGAAGGGGACGTCTTAATGCGCACAGATACGCAGTATTTT. Its translation is CASSEGDVLMRTDTQYF.

This clonotype is classed as medium-sized. The chain recombines TRBV12-3 or TRBV12-4 with TRBJ2-1; D gene unclear. V was shortened by 1 base and J by 7 bases, with 14 bases between the two germline ends. The CDR3 runs 15 residues. CDR3 bases: TGTGCCAGCAGTTTAGGCAGTCAAGAAGCTAATGAGCAGTTCTTC. Translating gives CASSLGSQEANEQFF.

Within the sample, this clonotype is medium-sized. The genes are TRBV6-1 and TRBJ2-1; no clear D. The J call may be wrong; the DNA end is better matched by TRBJ2-7. Germline CDR1 is MNHNS and CDR2 is SASEGT. The CDR3 spans 14 residues. CDR3 residues: CASSPSSTYNEQYF. The CDR3 region has the DNA TGTGCCAGCAGTCCCTCGTCAACCTACAATGAGCAGTACTTC.

This clonotype was observed a few times. The chain uses TRBV12-3 or TRBV12-4 and TRBJ2-5, with D unresolved. V was trimmed by 8 bases and J by 1 base, leaving 14 bases between them. The CDR3 runs to 14 residues. The CDR3: CASCYSTTQETQYF. The CDR3 nucleotides read TGTGCCAGCTGTTATTCGACCACCCAAGAGACCCAGTACTTC.

The J gene is TRBJ2-1, the V gene TRBV6-5, with TRBD1 matching 9 bases. The CDR3 contains 16 residues. CDR1 is MNHEY, CDR2 SVGAGI, per germline. V gave up 5 bases and J gave up 10 bases; unmatched junction bases: 15. The DNA of the CDR3 is TGTGCCAGCAGTGAAGATGAAGGACAGGGGTCCTACGAGCAGTTCTTC. Translating gives CASSEDEGQGSYEQFF.

This clonotype was counted many times. The chain combines TRBV6-1 with TRBJ2-1; a weak D match, TRBD2 (6 bases). Germline CDR1 MNHNS, CDR2 SASEGT. CDR3 size: 11 residues. The V end was cut by 7 bases, the J end by 10 bases, with 11 bases between. This CDR3 reads CASTSAGEQFF. The CDR3, as DNA: TGTGCCAGCACCTCGGCGGGGGAGCAGTTCTTC.

The rearrangement links TRBV12-3 or TRBV12-4 to TRBJ2-5; tentatively, D is TRBD1 (6 bases). Near its end, the DNA agrees better with TRBJ2-7, so the J call may be wrong. The CDR3 extends over 14 amino acids. The CDR3 loop reads CASRPSDRPYEQYF. In DNA form, the CDR3 reads TGTGCCAGCAGACCTTCGGACAGACCCTACGAGCAGTACTTC.

This clonotype was detected a few times. The V gene is TRBV6-6, the J gene TRBJ2-1, with 7 positions matching TRBD2. The junction had 10 bases not matched to a gene; V was cut back by 4 bases and J by 10 bases. The CDR3 has 14 amino acids. Germline V gene lookup returns CDR1 MNHNY and CDR2 SVGAGI (reference sequence). This CDR3 reads CASSLVTGGYEQFF. The CDR3, as DNA: TGTGCCAGCAGTTTGGTAACGGGGGGTTACGAGCAGTTCTTC.

This clonotype is categorized as medium-sized. The rearrangement uses TRBV25-1 and TRBJ2-5; D tentatively reads TRBD1 or TRBD2 (5 bases each). The end of the DNA fits TRBJ2-7 better, so the J call may be wrong. The CDR3 loop spans 13 amino acids. Germline V gene lookup returns CDR1 MGHDK and CDR2 SYGVNS. The CDR3: CASSEWDPREQYF. The CDR3 DNA sequence: TGTGCCAGCAGTGAATGGGACCCCCGCGAGCAGTACTTC.

The chain couples TRBV10-1 to TRBJ2-5; D gene uncertain. The J call may be wrong; the DNA end is better matched by TRBJ2-1. This CDR3 has 11 amino acids. Germline lookup yields CDR1 WNHNN and CDR2 SYGVQD (reference sequence). The CDR3 loop is CASSDGYEQFF. The CDR3 nucleotides are TGCGCCAGCAGTGACGGCTATGAGCAGTTCTTC.

The rearrangement joins TRBV6-5 to TRBJ1-1, with D maybe TRBD1 (6 bases). There are 15 residues in the CDR3. Trimming removed 10 bases at V and 3 bases at J, with 21 bases between. In germline, CDR1 is MNHEY, CDR2 SVGAGI. CDR3 sequence (DNA): TGTGCCACCGCCGGGGCCGGCAAGGGGGACACTGAAGCTTTCTTT. Its protein is CATAGAGKGDTEAFF.

This sequence joins TRBV6-1 and TRBJ2-3; D remains unclear. Germline CDR1 reads MNHNS; CDR2 reads SASEGT. Between the trimmed V and J ends, which lost 5 bases and 3 bases, there was a span of 9 bases. The CDR3 spans 13 residues. The CDR3 reads CASSYTETDTQYF. DNA for the CDR3: TGTGCCAGCAGTTACACCGAGACAGATACGCAGTATTTT.

V and J are TRBV6-1 and TRBJ2-1; D remains unclear. The V gene's germline CDR1 is MNHNS and CDR2 SASEGT. The CDR3 has 13 residues. V dropped 4 bases and J dropped 12 bases, with 16 bases sitting between them. CDR3 DNA sequence: TGTGCCAGCAGTGTGAGCAGCACAGATACGCAGTTCTTC. Its translation: CASSVSSTDTQFF.

V is TRBV11-3 and J is TRBJ1-4; D call uncertain. Trimming pared 3 bases from V and 7 bases from J, leaving 3 bases between. CDR3 length: 11 residues. CDR1 is SGHNT and CDR2 is YENEEA in the germline V gene. The CDR3 bases are TGTGCCAGCAGCTTCAGTGAAAAACTGTTTTTT. This gives the protein CASSFSEKLFF.

This clonotype has more than one count but fewer than ten. The genes are TRBV6-1 and TRBJ2-7; a weak D match, TRBD1 (5 bases). Germline lookup yields CDR1 MNHNS and CDR2 SASEGT. V lost 2 bases, J lost 4 bases, and 18 bases lay in between. This CDR3 has 16 residues. As DNA, the CDR3 is TGTGCCAGCAGTGAACTGGGGCAGTCGACCGGTTACGAGCAGTACTTC. Residues: CASSELGQSTGYEQYF.

The chain uses TRBV12-3 or TRBV12-4 and TRBJ2-1, with 9 bases matching TRBD2. The J call may be in error: the DNA end matches TRBJ2-7 better. The CDR3 sequence is 15 residues long. CDR3 in DNA: TGTGCCAGCAGTTTAGTCGCGGGAGGGCTGAATGAGCAGTACTTC. This sequence encodes CASSLVAGGLNEQYF.